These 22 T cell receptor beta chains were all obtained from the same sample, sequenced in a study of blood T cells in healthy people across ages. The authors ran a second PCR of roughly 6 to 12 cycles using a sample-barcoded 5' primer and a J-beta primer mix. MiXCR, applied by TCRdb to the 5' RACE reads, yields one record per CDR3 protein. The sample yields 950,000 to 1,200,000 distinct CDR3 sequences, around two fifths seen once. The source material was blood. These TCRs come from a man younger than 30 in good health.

Here the CDR3 DNA reads TGTGCCAGCAGCCAAGAAACAGGGAGAGGCGAGACCCAGTTCTTC. It codes for CASSQETGRGETQFF. This chain links TRBV4-2 with TRBJ2-1; maybe TRBD1 (6 bases). Per the germline V gene, CDR1 is LGHNA and CDR2 is YNFKEQ. V lost 0 bases and J lost 13, with 19 bases in between. This CDR3 is built from 15 residues.

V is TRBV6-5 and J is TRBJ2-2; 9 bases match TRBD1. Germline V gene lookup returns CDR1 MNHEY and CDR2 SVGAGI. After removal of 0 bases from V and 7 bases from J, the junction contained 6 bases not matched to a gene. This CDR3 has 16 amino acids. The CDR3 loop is CASSYSGTGIVGELFF. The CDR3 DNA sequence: TGTGCCAGCAGTTACTCTGGGACAGGGATCGTCGGGGAGCTGTTTTTT.

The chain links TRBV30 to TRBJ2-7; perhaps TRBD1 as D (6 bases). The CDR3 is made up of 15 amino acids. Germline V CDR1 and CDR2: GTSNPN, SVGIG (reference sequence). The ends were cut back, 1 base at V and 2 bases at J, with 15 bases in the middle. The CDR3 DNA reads TGTGCCTGGAGTGCCAGGGGCCAATTACCCTACGAGCAGTACTTC. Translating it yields CAWSARGQLPYEQYF.

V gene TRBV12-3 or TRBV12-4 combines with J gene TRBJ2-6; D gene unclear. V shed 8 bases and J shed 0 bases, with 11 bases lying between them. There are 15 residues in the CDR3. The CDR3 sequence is CASVFVRSGANVLTF. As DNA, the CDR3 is TGTGCCAGCGTTTTCGTACGCTCTGGGGCCAACGTCCTGACTTTC.

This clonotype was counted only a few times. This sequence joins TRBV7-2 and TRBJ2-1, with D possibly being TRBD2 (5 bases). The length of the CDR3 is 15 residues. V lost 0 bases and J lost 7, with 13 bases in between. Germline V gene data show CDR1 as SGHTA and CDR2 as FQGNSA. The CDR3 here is CASSLAPLAENEQFF. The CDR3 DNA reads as TGTGCCAGCAGCTTAGCGCCGCTAGCCGAGAATGAGCAGTTCTTC. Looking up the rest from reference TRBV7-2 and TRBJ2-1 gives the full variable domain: GAGVSQSPSNKVTEKGKDVELRCDPISGHTALYWYRQSLGQGLEFLIYFQGNSAPDKSGLPSDRFSAERTGGSVSTLTIQRTQQEDSAVYLCASSLAPLAENEQFFGPGTRLTVL.

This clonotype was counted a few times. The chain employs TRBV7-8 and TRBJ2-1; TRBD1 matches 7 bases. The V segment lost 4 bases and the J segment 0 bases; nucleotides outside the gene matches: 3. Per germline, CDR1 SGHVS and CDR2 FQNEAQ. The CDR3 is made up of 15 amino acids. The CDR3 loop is CASSWDSYSYNEQFF. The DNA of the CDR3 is TGTGCCAGCAGCTGGGACAGCTACTCCTACAATGAGCAGTTCTTC.

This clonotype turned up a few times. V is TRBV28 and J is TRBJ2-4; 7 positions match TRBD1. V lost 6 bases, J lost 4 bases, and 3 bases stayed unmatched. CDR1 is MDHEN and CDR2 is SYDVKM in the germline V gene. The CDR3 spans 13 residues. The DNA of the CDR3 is TGTGCCAGCAGCGGGACAGCTAAAAACATTCAGTACTTC. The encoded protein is CASSGTAKNIQYF.

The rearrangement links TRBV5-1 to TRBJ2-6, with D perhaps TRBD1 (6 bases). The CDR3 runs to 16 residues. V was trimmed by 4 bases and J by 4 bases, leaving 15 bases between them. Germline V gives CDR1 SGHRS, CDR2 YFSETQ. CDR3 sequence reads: CASSPLTGLGANVLTF. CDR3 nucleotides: TGCGCCAGCAGCCCACTGACAGGCTTGGGGGCCAACGTCCTGACTTTC.

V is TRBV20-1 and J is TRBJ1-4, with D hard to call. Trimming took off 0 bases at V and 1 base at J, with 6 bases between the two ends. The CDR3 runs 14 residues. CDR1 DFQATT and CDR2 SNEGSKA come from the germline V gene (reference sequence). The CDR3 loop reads CSARDSVTNEKLFF. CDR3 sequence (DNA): TGCAGTGCTAGAGACAGCGTAACTAATGAAAAACTGTTTTTT.

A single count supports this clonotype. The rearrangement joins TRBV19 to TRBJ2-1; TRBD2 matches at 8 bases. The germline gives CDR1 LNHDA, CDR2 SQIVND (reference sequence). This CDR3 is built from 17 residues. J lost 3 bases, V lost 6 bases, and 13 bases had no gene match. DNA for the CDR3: TGTGCCAGTAGGTCCCCTGCGGGGGGACATGTCTACAATGAGCAGTTCTTC. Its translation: CASRSPAGGHVYNEQFF.

The CDR3 nucleotides read TGCGCCAGCAGCCAAGAAGGGGGAAGCTCCTACAATGAGCAGTACTTC. Translating gives CASSQEGGSSYNEQYF. The J gene is TRBJ2-1, the V gene TRBV4-3, with a possible D match to TRBD1 (6 bases). The end of the DNA is better explained by TRBJ2-7, so the J call may be wrong. The CDR3 runs 16 residues. CDR1 is LGHNA, CDR2 YSLEER, per germline.

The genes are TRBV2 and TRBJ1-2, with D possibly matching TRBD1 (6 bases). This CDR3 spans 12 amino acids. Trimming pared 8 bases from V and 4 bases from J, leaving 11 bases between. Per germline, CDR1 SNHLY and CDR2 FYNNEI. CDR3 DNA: TGTGCCAGCCCTGCAGGGGTCTATGGCTACACCTTC. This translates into CASPAGVYGYTF.

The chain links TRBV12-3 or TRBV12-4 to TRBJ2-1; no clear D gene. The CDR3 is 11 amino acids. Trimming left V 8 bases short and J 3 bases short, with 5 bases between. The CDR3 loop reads CASRNYNEQFF. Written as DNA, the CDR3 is TGTGCCAGCCGGAACTACAATGAGCAGTTCTTC.

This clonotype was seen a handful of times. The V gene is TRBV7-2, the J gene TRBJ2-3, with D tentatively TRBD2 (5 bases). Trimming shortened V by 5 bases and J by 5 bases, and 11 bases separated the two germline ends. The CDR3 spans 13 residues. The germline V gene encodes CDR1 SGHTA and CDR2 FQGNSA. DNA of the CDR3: TGTGCCAGCAGCCCAACGAGGGAAGATACGCAGTATTTT. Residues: CASSPTREDTQYF.

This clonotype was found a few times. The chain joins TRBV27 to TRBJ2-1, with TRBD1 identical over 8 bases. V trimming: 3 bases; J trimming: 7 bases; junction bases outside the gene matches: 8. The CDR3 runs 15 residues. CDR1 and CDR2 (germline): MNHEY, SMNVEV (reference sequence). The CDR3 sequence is CASSFGQGAANEQFF. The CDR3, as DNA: TGTGCCAGCAGTTTCGGGCAGGGGGCCGCTAATGAGCAGTTCTTC.

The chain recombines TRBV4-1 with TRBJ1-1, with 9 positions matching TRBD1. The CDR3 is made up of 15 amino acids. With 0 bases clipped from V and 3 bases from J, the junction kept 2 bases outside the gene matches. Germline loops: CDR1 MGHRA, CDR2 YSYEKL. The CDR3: CASSQERTGDTEAFF. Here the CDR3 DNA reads TGCGCCAGCAGCCAAGAAAGGACAGGGGACACTGAAGCTTTCTTT.

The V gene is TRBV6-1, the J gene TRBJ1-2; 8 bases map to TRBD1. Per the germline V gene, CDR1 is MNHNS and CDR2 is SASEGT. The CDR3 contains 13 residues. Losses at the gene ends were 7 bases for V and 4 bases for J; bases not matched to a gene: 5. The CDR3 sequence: CASIADRVYGYTF. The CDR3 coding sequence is TGTGCCAGCATTGCGGACAGGGTCTATGGCTACACCTTC.

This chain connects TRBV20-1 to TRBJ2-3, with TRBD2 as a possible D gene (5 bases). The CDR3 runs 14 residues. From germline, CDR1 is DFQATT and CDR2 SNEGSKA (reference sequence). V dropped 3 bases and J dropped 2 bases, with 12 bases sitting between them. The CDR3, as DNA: TGCAGTGCTAGTATCGGTAGCGACACAGATACGCAGTATTTT. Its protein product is CSASIGSDTDTQYF.

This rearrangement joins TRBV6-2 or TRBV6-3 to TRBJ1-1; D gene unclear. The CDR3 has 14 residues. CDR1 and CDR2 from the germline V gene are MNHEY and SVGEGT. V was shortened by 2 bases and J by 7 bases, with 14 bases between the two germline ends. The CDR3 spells CASSYAQYRREAFF. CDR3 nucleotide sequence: TGTGCCAGCAGTTACGCTCAGTATCGACGTGAAGCTTTCTTT.

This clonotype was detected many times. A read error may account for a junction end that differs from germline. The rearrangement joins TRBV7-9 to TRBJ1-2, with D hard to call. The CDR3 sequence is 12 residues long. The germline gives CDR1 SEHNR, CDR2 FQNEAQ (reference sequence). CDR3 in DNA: TGCGCCAGCAGCGCGGACTCCTATGGCTACACCTTC. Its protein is CASSADSYGYTF.

CDR3 DNA sequence: TGCGCCAGCAGCCAAGCGACGATCGACAGGGACTATGGCTACACCTTC. It yields the protein CASSQATIDRDYGYTF. V and J are TRBV4-3 and TRBJ1-2, with TRBD1 matching over 7 bases. In germline, CDR1 is LGHNA, CDR2 YSLEER. This CDR3 contains 16 residues. V trimming: 1 base; J trimming: 3 bases; junction bases outside the gene matches: 8.

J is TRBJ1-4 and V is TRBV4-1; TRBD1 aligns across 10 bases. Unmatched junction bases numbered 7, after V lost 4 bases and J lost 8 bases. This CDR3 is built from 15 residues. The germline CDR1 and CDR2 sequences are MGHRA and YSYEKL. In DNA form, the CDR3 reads TGCGCCAGCAGCCGCGCCGGACAGGGGGAAGAAAAACTGTTTTTT. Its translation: CASSRAGQGEEKLFF.